This T cell receptor beta chain derives from a study of regulatory T cells in long-lasting Graves disease. Findings of the study overall: Thyroid tissue was not sampled; only peripheral blood was.

This clonotype came up many times. Its antigen is unknown. Combining iRepertoire HTBI primers with Arm-PCR of CDR3 regions, the authors built TCR beta libraries. TCRdb independently ran MiXCR on the multiplex PCR reads; one entry per CDR3 protein. The data show hundreds of thousands of distinct CDR3 sequences, roughly 15% seen once. With V trimmed by 2 bases and J by 5 bases, 6 bases remained unmatched. Germline V gene data show CDR1 as MDHEN and CDR2 as SYDVKM. The CDR3 spans 15 residues. The time point is: newly diagnosed GD, antithyroid drugs for less than 3 months. The TCR library used RNA extracted from PBMCs. This sample also appeared in a second study, on T cells in Graves' hyperthyroidism and ophthalmopathy. From that paper: During a first-round RT-PCR of the TCR CDR3, the HTBI primer set was used.

V is TRBV28 and J is TRBJ1-5, with 7 bases that match TRBD1. The starting material was peripheral blood mononuclear cells (PBMCs), obtained at new diagnosis, from a patient treated with antithyroid drugs. The receptor was derived from a woman in her thirties with Graves disease. CDR3 sequence: CASSLGQGGYQPQHF. Written as DNA, the CDR3 is TGTGCCAGCAGTTTAGGCCAGGGGGGTTATCAGCCCCAGCATTTT.